What follows is one T cell receptor beta chain and its context. This CDR3 spans 13 amino acids. V lost 7 bases and J lost 7, with 16 bases in between. Germline V gene lookup returns CDR1 SNHLY and CDR2 FYNNEI. The data derive from a study of blood T cell repertoires in COVID-19. TCRdb's copy holds only in-frame clones and misses some; the assay was immunoSEQ multiplex PCR. Of more than 150,000 clones in the sample, more than 85% were seen once. This chain joins TRBV2 and TRBJ1-1; D is possibly TRBD1 (5 bases). This clonotype was obtained from a man younger than 30 with acute or convalescent COVID-19. Sequencing was done on a sample of peripheral blood. Here the CDR3 DNA reads TGTGCCAGCAACTCGTGGGGGGTTGATGAAGCTTTCTTT. Translating it yields CASNSWGVDEAFF. The full variable domain, completed using reference TRBV2 and TRBJ1-1, is EPEVTQTPSHQVTQMGQEVILRCVPISNHLYFYWYRQILGQKVEFLVSFYNNEISEKSEIFDDQFSVERPDGSNFTLKIRSTKLEDSAMYFCASNSWGVDEAFFGQGTRLTVV.